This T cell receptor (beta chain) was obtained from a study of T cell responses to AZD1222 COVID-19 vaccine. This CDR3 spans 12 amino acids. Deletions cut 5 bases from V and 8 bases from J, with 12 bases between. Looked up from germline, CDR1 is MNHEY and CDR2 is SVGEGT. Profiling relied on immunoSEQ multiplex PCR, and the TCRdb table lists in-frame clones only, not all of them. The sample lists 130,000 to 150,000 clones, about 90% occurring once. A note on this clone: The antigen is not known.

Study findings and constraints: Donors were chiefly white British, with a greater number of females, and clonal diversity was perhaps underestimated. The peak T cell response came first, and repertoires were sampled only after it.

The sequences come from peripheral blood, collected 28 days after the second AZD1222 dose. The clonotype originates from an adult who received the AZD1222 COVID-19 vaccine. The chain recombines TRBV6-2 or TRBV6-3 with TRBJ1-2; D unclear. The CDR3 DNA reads TGTGCCAGCAGTCTTCGGGCCGGCGGCTACACCTTC. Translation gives CASSLRAGGYTF.